A selection of T cell receptor beta chains follows, all from one sample in a study of blood T cell repertoires in COVID-19. Clones were sequenced by immunoSEQ multiplex PCR, and TCRdb holds only the in-frame ones, with some missing. Counted here are about 280,000 clones, roughly 85% occurring once; the ten biggest clones make up more than 4%. Sequencing was carried out using PBMCs or T cells enriched from blood (not recorded which). The receptors derive from a man aged 40-49 years who had been exposed to COVID-19. Both conserved end residues are part of each CDR3. D genes are given only for firm matches. Part of the rows lack a size; the others show once, few, many or a class for expanded clones.

CDR3 protein | CDR3 DNA | J gene | CDR3 length | D gene | V gene | clone size
CASSLPVTDTQYF | TGTGCCAGCAGTTTACCAGTTACGGATACGCAGTATTTT | TRBJ2-3 | 13 | . | TRBV28 | .
CAWSTTGTGGEQYF | TGTGCCTGGAGTACCACCGGGACAGGGGGCGAGCAGTACTTC | TRBJ2-7 | 14 | TRBD1 | TRBV30 | .
CASSLWASASYEQYF | TGTGCCAGCAGCTTGTGGGCTAGCGCATCCTACGAGCAGTACTTC | TRBJ2-7 | 15 | . | TRBV5-6 | .
CASSVQRDRSKETYEQYF | TGTGCCAGCAGTGTCCAGCGGGATCGGTCGAAAGAGACCTACGAGCAGTACTTC | TRBJ2-7 | 18 | TRBD2 | TRBV2 | few
CASSEATRRTAAFF | TGTGCCAGCAGTGAAGCGACTCGACGAACTGCGGCTTTCTTT | TRBJ1-1 | 14 | . | TRBV2 | .
CASSLGAGNNEQFF | TGTGCCAGCAGCTTAGGGGCAGGGAACAATGAGCAGTTCTTC | TRBJ2-1 | 14 | . | TRBV11-3 | .
CASREPEGRHKNIQYF | TGTGCCAGCAGAGAACCAGAGGGTAGGCACAAAAACATTCAGTACTTC | TRBJ2-4 | 16 | . | TRBV2 | .
CASNKAGLVDTQYF | TGTGCCAGCAACAAGGCAGGGTTGGTAGATACGCAGTATTTT | TRBJ2-3 | 14 | . | TRBV7-2 | .
CASSIDSTGWETQYF | TGTGCCAGTAGTATAGACTCAACAGGGTGGGAGACCCAGTACTTC | TRBJ2-5 | 15 | . | TRBV19 | few
CASSNSTSGRREQYF | TGTGCCAGCAGTAATTCGACTAGCGGGAGGCGCGAGCAGTACTTC | TRBJ2-7 | 15 | TRBD2 | TRBV7-2 | once
CASSVRGIGTGELFF | TGTGCCAGCAGCGTACGGGGGATTGGCACCGGGGAGCTGTTTTTT | TRBJ2-2 | 15 | . | TRBV9 | once
CASSLGGWEQYF | TGTGCCAGCAGCTTGGGGGGCTGGGAGCAGTACTTC | TRBJ2-7 | 12 | . | TRBV5-5 | .
CAWRIGGRDTQYF | TGTGCCTGGAGGATAGGGGGCAGAGATACGCAGTATTTT | TRBJ2-3 | 13 | TRBD1 | TRBV30 | .
CASSEVGTAYEQYF | TGTGCCAGCAGTGAAGTGGGGACAGCCTACGAGCAGTACTTC | TRBJ2-7 | 14 | TRBD1 | TRBV6-1 | .
CASSMGLAYEQYF | TGTGCCAGTAGTATGGGCCTTGCCTACGAGCAGTACTTC | TRBJ2-7 | 13 | . | TRBV19 | .
CASSPRTGHGNTIYF | TGTGCCAGCAGCCCTCGGACAGGTCATGGAAACACCATATATTTT | TRBJ1-3 | 15 | TRBD1 | TRBV7-9 | .
CASSIGIREDEQYF | TGTGCCAGTAGTATAGGGATTAGGGAGGACGAGCAGTACTTC | TRBJ2-7 | 14 | . | TRBV19 | .
CASSEASRRAGELFF | TGTGCCAGCAGTGAAGCGTCCCGGAGGGCCGGGGAGCTGTTTTTT | TRBJ2-2 | 15 | . | TRBV2 | .
CASSLRGSSYNEQFF | TGTGCCAGCAGCTTAAGAGGCAGCTCCTACAATGAGCAGTTCTTC | TRBJ2-1 | 15 | . | TRBV7-8 | once
CASSIGADRGNTEAFF | TGTGCCAGTAGTATTGGGGCGGATAGGGGGAACACTGAAGCTTTCTTT | TRBJ1-1 | 16 | . | TRBV19 | .
CASSPIPGAQHF | TGTGCCAGCAGCCCCATTCCCGGGGCCCAGCATTTT | TRBJ1-5 | 12 | . | TRBV5-8 | once
CASSIGLAVSYEQYF | TGTGCCAGTAGTATTGGGCTAGCGGTGTCCTACGAGCAGTACTTC | TRBJ2-7 | 15 | TRBD2 | TRBV19 | .
CASSPGLGGEADTQYF | TGCGCCAGCAGCCCAGGACTCGGCGGAGAGGCAGATACGCAGTATTTT | TRBJ2-3 | 16 | . | TRBV5-1 | .
CASSPVTGTRISNTQYF | TGTGCCAGCAGCCCCGTGACCGGGACACGGATATCAAATACGCAGTATTTT | TRBJ2-3 | 17 | . | TRBV5-6 | .
CASSLRGTSLDEQFF | TGTGCCAGCAGCCTCCGGGGGACTAGTTTAGATGAGCAGTTCTTC | TRBJ2-1 | 15 | TRBD2 | TRBV7-8 | .
CASSVAGGPSTEQFF | TGTGCCAGCAGCGTAGCGGGAGGACCTTCAACCGAGCAGTTCTTC | TRBJ2-1 | 15 | TRBD2 | TRBV9 | .
CASNREREGSYNEQFF | TGTGCCAGCAATCGAGAGCGGGAGGGCTCCTACAATGAGCAGTTCTTC | TRBJ2-1 | 16 | TRBD2 | TRBV27 | .
CAGVTTYSYEQYF | TGTGCCGGAGTTACTACGTACTCCTACGAGCAGTACTTC | TRBJ2-7 | 13 | . | TRBV30 | .
CASKLTGELFF | TGTGCCAGCAAACTCACCGGGGAGCTGTTTTTT | TRBJ2-2 | 11 | . | TRBV12-3/TRBV12-4 | .